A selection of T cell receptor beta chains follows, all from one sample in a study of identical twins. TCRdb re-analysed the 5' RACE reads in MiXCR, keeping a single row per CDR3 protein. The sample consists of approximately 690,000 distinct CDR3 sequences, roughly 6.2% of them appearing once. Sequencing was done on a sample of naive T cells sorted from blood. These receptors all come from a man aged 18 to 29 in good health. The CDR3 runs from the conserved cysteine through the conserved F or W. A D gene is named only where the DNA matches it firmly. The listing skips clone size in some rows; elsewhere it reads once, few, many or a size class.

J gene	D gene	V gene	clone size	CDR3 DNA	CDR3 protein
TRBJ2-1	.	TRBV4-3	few	TGCGCCAGCAGCCAGTGGGAACTAGCCGACAATGAGCAGTTCTTC	CASSQWELADNEQFF
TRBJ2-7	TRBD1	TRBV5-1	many	TGCGCCAGCAGATGGACAGGAGGTCACGAGCAGTACTTC	CASRWTGGHEQYF
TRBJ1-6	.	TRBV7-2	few	TGTGCCAGCAGCTTAAGGCAGGTTGACGATTCACCCCTCCACTTT	CASSLRQVDDSPLHF
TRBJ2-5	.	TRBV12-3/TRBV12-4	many	TGTGCCAGCAGTTTTTTGGGAGGAGAGACGGGGGAGACCCAGTACTTC	CASSFLGGETGETQYF
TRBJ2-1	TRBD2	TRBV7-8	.	TGTGCCAGCAGCTCCCGGCCTAGCGGGTTATACAATGAGCAGTTCTTC	CASSSRPSGLYNEQFF
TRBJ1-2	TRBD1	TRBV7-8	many	TGTGCCAGCAGCGTGACAGGGGTGGGGAATGGCTACACCTTC	CASSVTGVGNGYTF
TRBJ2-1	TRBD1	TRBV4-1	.	TGCGCCAGCAGCCAAGATGGAGGTCGGACAGGGGGCAATGAGCAGTTCTTC	CASSQDGGRTGGNEQFF
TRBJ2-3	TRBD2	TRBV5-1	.	TGCGCCAGCAGCTTGGCCTCTAGCGGGACTCTCACAGATACGCAGTATTTT	CASSLASSGTLTDTQYF
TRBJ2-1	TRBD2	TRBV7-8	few	TGTGCCAGCAGCTTGGGGACTAGCGGGAGACCATACAATGAGCAGTTCTTC	CASSLGTSGRPYNEQFF
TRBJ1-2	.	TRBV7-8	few	TGTGCCAGCAGCTTAGTTGAGGGAAGAAACTACTATGGCTACACCTTC	CASSLVEGRNYYGYTF
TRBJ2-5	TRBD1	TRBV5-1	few	TGCGCCAGCAGCTTGGTTCAGGGGGTACTAGAGACCCAGTACTTC	CASSLVQGVLETQYF
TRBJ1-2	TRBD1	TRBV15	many	TGTGCCACCAGCAGGCTCGGGGAGGGGGCCTATGGCTACACCTTC	CATSRLGEGAYGYTF
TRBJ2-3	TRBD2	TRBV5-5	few	TGTGCCAGCAGCTTGCTAGCGGGATTAACTACAGATACGCAGTATTTT	CASSLLAGLTTDTQYF
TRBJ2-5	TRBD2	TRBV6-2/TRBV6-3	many	TGTGCCAGCTCCGGGAGGGCCAGGGAGACCCAGTACTTC	CASSGRARETQYF
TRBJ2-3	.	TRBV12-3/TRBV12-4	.	TGTGCCAGCAGGGAAGCCGGGACTGGGTTTACGCAGTATTTT	CASREAGTGFTQYF
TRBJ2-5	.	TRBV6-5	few	TGTGCCAGCAGTTATTCTACGGGCCAAGAGACCCAGTACTTC	CASSYSTGQETQYF
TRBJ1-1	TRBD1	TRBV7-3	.	TGTGCCAGCAGCGCAACAGGGGAGGTGGTTGAAGCTTTCTTT	CASSATGEVVEAFF
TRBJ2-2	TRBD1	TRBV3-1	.	TGTGCCAGCAGCCCCGGACAGGGGTATAACACCGGGGAGCTGTTTTTT	CASSPGQGYNTGELFF
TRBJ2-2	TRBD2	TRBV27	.	TGTGCCAGCACGGCCAGAACTAGCGGGACGGGGGAGCTGTTTTTT	CASTARTSGTGELFF
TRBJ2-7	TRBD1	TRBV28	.	TGTGCCAGCATCACTACCGGGACAGGCCAGTACGAGCAGTACTTC	CASITTGTGQYEQYF
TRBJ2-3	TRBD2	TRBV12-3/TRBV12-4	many	TGTGCCAGCAGGGAATTAGCGGGAGGGTTGGCAGATACGCAGTATTTT	CASRELAGGLADTQYF
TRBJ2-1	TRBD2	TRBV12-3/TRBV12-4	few	TGTGCCAGCAGCTTGGGACTAGTAATTTTCTTC	CASSLGLVIFF
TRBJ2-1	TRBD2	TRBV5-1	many	TGCGCCAGCAGCTTGGAGGCTAGCGGAGGTTACAATGAGCAGTTCTTC	CASSLEASGGYNEQFF
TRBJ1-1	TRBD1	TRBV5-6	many	TGTGCCAGCAGCTTGGGGACCCAGGGGGCAGCAGCTTTCTTT	CASSLGTQGAAAFF
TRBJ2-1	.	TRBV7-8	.	TGTGCCAGCAGCTCGGTCCTTGGGGCTTTCAATGAGCAGTTCTTC	CASSSVLGAFNEQFF
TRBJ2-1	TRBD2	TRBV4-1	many	TGCGCCAGCAGCCAAATAGCTGCGGGAGTGGGCAATGAGCAGTTCTTC	CASSQIAAGVGNEQFF
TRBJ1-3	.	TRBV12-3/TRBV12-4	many	TGTGCCAGCAGTTTATGGGACACGGGGGGCTTCGATGGAAACACCATATATTTT	CASSLWDTGGFDGNTIYF
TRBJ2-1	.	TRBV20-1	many	TGCAGTGCTAGCGGGAGCCCCTTTTACAATGAGCAGTTCTTC	CSASGSPFYNEQFF
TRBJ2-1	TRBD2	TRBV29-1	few	TGCAGCGTTGAGGGGGGGAAAAGCGGATACAATGAGCAGTTCTTC	CSVEGGKSGYNEQFF
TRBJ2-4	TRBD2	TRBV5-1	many	TGCGCCAGCAGCTTGGGACTAGCGGGAGGGCCTGTCAAAAACATTCAGTACTTC	CASSLGLAGGPVKNIQYF
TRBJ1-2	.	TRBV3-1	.	TGTGCCAGCAGCCAAGATTCGGGGAGGACAGCTGGCTACACCTTC	CASSQDSGRTAGYTF
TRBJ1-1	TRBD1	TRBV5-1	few	TGCGCCAGCTCCTACGTGGACAGGGGGGCTGAAGCTTTCTTT	CASSYVDRGAEAFF
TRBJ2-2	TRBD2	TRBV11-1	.	TGTGCCAGCAGCTTAATGCCTAGCGGGAGGGCCGTAACCGGGGAGCTGTTTTTT	CASSLMPSGRAVTGELFF
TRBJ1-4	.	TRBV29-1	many	TGCAGCGTTGAAAGTGGGCACCGGGAAAAACTGTTTTTT	CSVESGHREKLFF
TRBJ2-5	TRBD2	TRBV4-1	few	TGCGCCAGCAGCCATGCCGGACTAGCGGGAGCTCAAGAGACCCAGTACTTC	CASSHAGLAGAQETQYF
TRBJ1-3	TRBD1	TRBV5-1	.	TGCGCCAGCAGCGGCCAGGGGGGAGTCTCTGGAAACACCATATATTTT	CASSGQGGVSGNTIYF
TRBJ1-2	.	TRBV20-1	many	TGCAGTGCTAGAGACAGGGTCTATGGCTACACCTTC	CSARDRVYGYTF
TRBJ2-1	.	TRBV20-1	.	TGCAGTGCTAGAGATGTGACGGGGATAAGTGAGCAGTTCTTC	CSARDVTGISEQFF
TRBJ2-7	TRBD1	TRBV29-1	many	TGCAGCGTTGAAGGACAGGGGAGAGAGCAGTACTTC	CSVEGQGREQYF
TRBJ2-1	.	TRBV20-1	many	TGCAGTGCTAGAGGGGTTAGGACGGGAGTCCGGGGTGAGCAGTTCTTC	CSARGVRTGVRGEQFF
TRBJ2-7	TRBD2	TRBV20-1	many	TGCAGTGCTAGAGATCACGGGACTAGGCCCTACGAGCAGTACTTC	CSARDHGTRPYEQYF
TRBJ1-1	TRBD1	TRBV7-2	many	TGTGCCAGCAGCTTTGGACAGGGGAAAACTGAAGCTTTCTTT	CASSFGQGKTEAFF
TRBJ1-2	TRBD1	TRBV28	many	TGTGCCAGCAAAGACAGGGGACATGGCTACACCTTC	CASKDRGHGYTF
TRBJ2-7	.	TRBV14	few	TGTGCCAGCAGCCAATCCCCGGGTCACCCTTCCCGCGAGCAGTACTTC	CASSQSPGHPSREQYF
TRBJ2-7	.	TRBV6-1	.	TGTGCCAGCAGGGGGGAGACAGGACTTTACGAGCAGTACTTC	CASRGETGLYEQYF
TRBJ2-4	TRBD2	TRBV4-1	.	TGCGCCAGCAGCCAAGTTTTAAGCGGGAGCTTCCGAGTGGAAAACATTCAGTACTTC	CASSQVLSGSFRVENIQYF
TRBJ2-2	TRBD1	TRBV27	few	TGTGCCAGCAGTTTACTAGGACAGGGTACCACCGGGGAGCTGTTTTTT	CASSLLGQGTTGELFF
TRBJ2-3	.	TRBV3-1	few	TGTGCCAGCAGCCAAGATCTGGAGGGCAGGACAGATACGCAGTATTTT	CASSQDLEGRTDTQYF
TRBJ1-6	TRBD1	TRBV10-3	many	TGTGCCATCAGTGAGGGCCGGCTCCTGGGGACAGAAAATAATTCACCCCTCCACTTT	CAISEGRLLGTENNSPLHF
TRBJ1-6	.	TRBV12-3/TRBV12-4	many	TGTGCCAGCAGTTTGGACGGCTCTAATTCACCCCTCCACTTT	CASSLDGSNSPLHF
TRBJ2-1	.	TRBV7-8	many	TGTGCCAGCAGCTTAGCGGTTGGCAATGAGCAGTTCTTC	CASSLAVGNEQFF